The following is a T cell receptor (beta chain) sequence with its context. These data belong to a study of blood T cells in healthy people across ages. Combining a sample-barcoded 5' primer with a J-beta primer mix, a second PCR ran for about 7 to 12 cycles. TCRdb re-called the 5' RACE reads with MiXCR, one entry per CDR3 protein. The data hold 850,000 or so distinct CDR3 sequences, with around 26% observed a single time. V was cut by 2 bases and J by 3 bases, with 11 bases left in between. The CDR3 is 14 amino acids. Germline V gene sequence: CDR1 DFQATT, CDR2 SNEGSKA (reference sequence). Investigators took roughly 10 milliliters of peripheral blood from every donor.

The rearrangement joins TRBV20-1 to TRBJ1-5; tentatively, D is TRBD1 (6 bases). Input material: blood. This TCR was recovered from a woman of 80 years or more in good health. The CDR3 nucleotides read TGCAGTGCTAGAAGGGGGGGTACCAATCAGCCCCAGCATTTT. Amino acid sequence: CSARRGGTNQPQHF.